This T cell receptor (beta chain) was sequenced in a study of tumor-infiltrating lymphocytes in localized non-small cell lung cancer. Whole-study context: From each patient, both tumor and uninvolved lung, non-adjacent to tumor, were sampled.

Sequenced by immunoSEQ multiplex PCR; TCRdb stores in-frame clones only, minus some. The table shows 15,000 to 20,000 clones, with over 70% occurring only once. Study-wide points: Technical variation could not be separated from intratumor heterogeneity here.

Concerning this clone itself: Its specificity is unknown.

Sequencing input: lung tumor tissue. This clonotype originated in a human donor with non-small cell lung cancer.

CDR3 coding DNA: TGTGCCAGTAGTATGACAGGAGGGGTTGGACGCTACGAGCAGTACTTC. Translation: CASSMTGGVGRYEQYF. V is TRBV19 and J is TRBJ2-7; either TRBD1 or TRBD2 may supply D (6 bases each). V lost 3 bases, J lost 3 bases, and 18 bases lay in between. This CDR3 spans 16 amino acids. The germline V gene encodes CDR1 LNHDA and CDR2 SQIVND (reference sequence).